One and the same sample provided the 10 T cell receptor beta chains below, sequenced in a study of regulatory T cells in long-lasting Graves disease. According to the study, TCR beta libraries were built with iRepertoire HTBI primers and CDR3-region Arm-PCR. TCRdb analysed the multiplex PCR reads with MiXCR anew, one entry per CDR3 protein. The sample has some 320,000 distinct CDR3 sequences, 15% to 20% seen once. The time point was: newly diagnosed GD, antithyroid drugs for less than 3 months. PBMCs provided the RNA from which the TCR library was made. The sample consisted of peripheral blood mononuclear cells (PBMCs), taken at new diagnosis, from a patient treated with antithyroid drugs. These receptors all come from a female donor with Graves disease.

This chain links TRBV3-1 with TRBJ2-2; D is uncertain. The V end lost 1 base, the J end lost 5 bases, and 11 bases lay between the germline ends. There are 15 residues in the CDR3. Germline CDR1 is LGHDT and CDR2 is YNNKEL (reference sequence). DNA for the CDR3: TGTGCCAGCAGCCAAGGCCGCACCCTAACCGGGGAGCTGTTTTTT. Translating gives CASSQGRTLTGELFF.

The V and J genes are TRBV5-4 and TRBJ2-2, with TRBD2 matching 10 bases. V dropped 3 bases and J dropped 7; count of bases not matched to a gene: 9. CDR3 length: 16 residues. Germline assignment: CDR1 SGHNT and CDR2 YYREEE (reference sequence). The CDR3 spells CASSSLAGEVVGELFF. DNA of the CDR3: TGTGCCAGCAGCTCCCTAGCGGGAGAGGTTGTCGGGGAGCTGTTTTTT.

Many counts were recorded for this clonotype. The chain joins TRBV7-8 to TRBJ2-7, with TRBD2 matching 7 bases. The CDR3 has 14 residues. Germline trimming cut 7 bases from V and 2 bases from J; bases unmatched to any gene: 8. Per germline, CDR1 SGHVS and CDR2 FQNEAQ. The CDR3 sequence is CASMGRGFPYEQYF. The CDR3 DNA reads TGTGCCAGCATGGGGAGGGGATTCCCCTACGAGCAGTACTTC.

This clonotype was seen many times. CDR3 sequence reads: CSAGRYNSPLHF. The DNA of the CDR3 is TGCAGTGCTGGACGGTATAATTCACCCCTCCACTTT. The chain couples TRBV20-1 to TRBJ1-6; D call uncertain. This CDR3 is 12 amino acids long. Germline CDR1 reads DFQATT; CDR2 reads SNEGSKA (reference sequence). V lost 5 bases and J lost 4, with 6 bases in between.

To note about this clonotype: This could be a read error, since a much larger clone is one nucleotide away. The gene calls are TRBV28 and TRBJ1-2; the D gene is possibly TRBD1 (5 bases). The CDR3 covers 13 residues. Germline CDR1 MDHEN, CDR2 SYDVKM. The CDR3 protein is CASSSLGTYDYTF. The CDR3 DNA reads TGTGCCAGCAGTTCCCTGGGGACCTATGACTACACCTTC.

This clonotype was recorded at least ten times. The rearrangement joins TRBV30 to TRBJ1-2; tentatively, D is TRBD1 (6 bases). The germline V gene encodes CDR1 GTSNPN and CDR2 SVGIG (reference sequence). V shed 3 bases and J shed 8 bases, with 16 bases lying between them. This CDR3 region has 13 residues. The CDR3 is CAWSRIQGSGYTF. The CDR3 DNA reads TGTGCCTGGAGCCGGATACAGGGCAGCGGCTACACCTTC.

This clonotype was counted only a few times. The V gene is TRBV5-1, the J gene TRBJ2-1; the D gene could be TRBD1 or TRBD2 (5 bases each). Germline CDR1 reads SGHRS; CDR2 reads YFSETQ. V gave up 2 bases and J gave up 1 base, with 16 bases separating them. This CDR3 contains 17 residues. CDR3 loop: CASSFATGTRSYNEQFF. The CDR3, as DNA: TGCGCCAGCAGCTTTGCTACCGGGACCCGGTCCTACAATGAGCAGTTCTTC.

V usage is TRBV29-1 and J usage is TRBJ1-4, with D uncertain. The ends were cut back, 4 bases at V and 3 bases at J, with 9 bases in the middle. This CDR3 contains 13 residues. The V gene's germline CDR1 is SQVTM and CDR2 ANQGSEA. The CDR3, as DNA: TGCAGCGTTGCAGTGGGCGCTAATGAAAAACTGTTTTTT. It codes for CSVAVGANEKLFF.

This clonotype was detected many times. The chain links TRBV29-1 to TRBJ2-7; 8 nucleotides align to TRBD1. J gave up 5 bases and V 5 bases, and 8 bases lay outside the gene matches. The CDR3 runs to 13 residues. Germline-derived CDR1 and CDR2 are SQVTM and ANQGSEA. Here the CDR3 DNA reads TGCAGCGTTCGGACAGGGAGGCTCAACGAGCAGTACTTC. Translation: CSVRTGRLNEQYF.

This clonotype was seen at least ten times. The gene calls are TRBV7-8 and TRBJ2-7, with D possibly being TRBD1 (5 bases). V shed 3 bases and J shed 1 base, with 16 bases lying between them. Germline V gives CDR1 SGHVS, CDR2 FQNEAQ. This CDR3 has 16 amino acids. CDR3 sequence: CASSFGAATPSYEQYF. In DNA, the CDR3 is TGTGCCAGCAGCTTTGGGGCGGCAACACCTTCCTACGAGCAGTACTTC. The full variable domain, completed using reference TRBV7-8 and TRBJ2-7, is GAGVSQSPRYKVAKRGQDVALRCDPISGHVSLFWYQQALGQGPEFLTYFQNEAQLDKSGLPSDRFFAERPEGSVSTLKIQRTQQEDSAVYLCASSFGAATPSYEQYFGPGTRLTVT.